This T cell receptor (beta chain) was observed in a study of blood T cell repertoires in COVID-19. Study details: The United States, Italy and Spain provided the acute and convalescent COVID-19 samples. PBMCs, B-cell-depleted T cells, or T cells provided the cDNA or gDNA that made up the material.

There are 13 residues in the CDR3. Deletions cut 1 base from V and 5 bases from J, with 6 bases between. Germline V gene sequence: CDR1 MNHNS, CDR2 SASEGT. In the case of this clone: This CDR3 is also generated by other DNA sequences in the sample.

Original methodology: Reference gene primer amplification gave estimated nucleated cell counts. Only in-frame clones appear in the TCRdb table, and some are missing; sequencing was by immunoSEQ multiplex PCR. Clonal size and the V and J genes are those of that table, whereas D and trimming came from the DNA. Of fewer than 100,000 clones in the sample, around 79% were seen once. The receptor was isolated from a human donor in a cohort sampled during active COVID-19. The V and J genes are TRBV6-1 and TRBJ1-5; no definite D call. The sample consisted of peripheral blood. In DNA form, the CDR3 reads TGTGCCAGCAGTGAAGTATTCTATCAGCCCCAGCATTTT. Encoded protein: CASSEVFYQPQHF.